The rows below give T cell receptor beta chains drawn from one sample of a study of cytomegalovirus exposure and HLA in healthy donors. Produced via immunoSEQ multiplex PCR; TCRdb's table is partial and in-frame only. Of about 82,000 clones in the sample, around 9.1% were seen once. The sequenced sample consisted of PBMCs. These TCRs come from a man aged 60 to 75 in good health and CMV-seropositive. CDR3s include the opening cysteine and the closing phenylalanine or tryptophan. The D gene is left open where the match is weak. Clone size appears in some rows only: once, few, many, or a class for an expanded clone.

CASSERQREDTQYF	TGTGCCAGCAGCGAAAGACAGCGGGAGGATACGCAGTATTTT	TRBD2	TRBV11-3	TRBJ2-3	few
CASSVTGVGNTEAFF	TGTGCCAGCAGCGTAACAGGGGTAGGGAACACTGAAGCTTTCTTT	TRBD1	TRBV9	TRBJ1-1	few
CATSRAGLAESYEQYF	TGTGCCACCAGCAGGGCTGGACTAGCGGAGTCCTACGAGCAGTACTTC	TRBD2	TRBV15	TRBJ2-7	-
CASSYLTGNSPLHF	TGTGCCAGCAGTTACCTAACGGGGAATTCACCCCTCCACTTT	-	TRBV6-5	TRBJ1-6	-
CASSIGGPELYNEQFF	TGTGCCAGTAGTATAGGGGGCCCCGAACTTTACAATGAGCAGTTCTTC	-	TRBV19	TRBJ2-1	-
CASSYSSGGTDTQYF	TGTGCCAGCAGTTACTCTAGCGGGGGCACAGATACGCAGTATTTT	TRBD2	TRBV6-6	TRBJ2-3	few
CASSPTGSTDTQYF	TGTGCCAGCAGCCCGACAGGGAGCACAGATACGCAGTATTTT	TRBD1	TRBV28	TRBJ2-3	-
CASMANTEAFF	TGTGCCAGCATGGCGAACACTGAAGCTTTCTTT	-	TRBV6-6	TRBJ1-1	-
CATSREEGQGASQPQHF	TGTGCCACCAGCAGAGAGGAGGGACAGGGTGCTAGTCAGCCCCAGCATTTT	TRBD1	TRBV15	TRBJ1-5	few
CASSPRQGYGYTF	TGTGCCAGCAGTCCACGACAGGGGTATGGCTACACCTTC	TRBD1	TRBV27	TRBJ1-2	-
CASSPDSGTGFTEAFF	TGTGCCAGCTCACCTGACTCCGGGACAGGGTTCACTGAAGCTTTCTTT	TRBD1	TRBV18	TRBJ1-1	few
CASSRQNTNTGELFF	TGTGCCAGCAGTCGACAGAATACGAACACCGGGGAGCTGTTTTTT	-	TRBV27	TRBJ2-2	-
CASSLAGWTYEQYF	TGTGCCAGCAGTTTGGCGGGATGGACCTACGAGCAGTACTTC	-	TRBV28	TRBJ2-7	-
CASSTGDRVRETQYF	TGTGCCAGCAGCACAGGGGACAGGGTCCGAGAGACCCAGTACTTC	TRBD1	TRBV5-4	TRBJ2-5	-
CASSTLAGTPDTQYF	TGTGCCAGCAGTACACTAGCGGGGACCCCAGATACGCAGTATTTT	TRBD2	TRBV6-5	TRBJ2-3	-
CASRMPSGNTGELFF	TGTGCCAGCAGGATGCCTAGCGGGAACACCGGGGAGCTGTTTTTT	TRBD2	TRBV25-1	TRBJ2-2	-
CASSSQTRGLNEQFF	TGTGCCAGCAGTTCTCAAACTAGAGGGCTCAATGAGCAGTTCTTC	-	TRBV2	TRBJ2-1	-
CASSPPAGNSYNEQFF	TGTGCCAGCAGCCCCCCTGCAGGGAACTCCTACAATGAGCAGTTCTTC	-	TRBV14	TRBJ2-1	-
CASRSPVSVNTGELFF	TGTGCCAGCAGGTCGCCAGTTTCCGTGAACACCGGGGAGCTGTTTTTT	-	TRBV28	TRBJ2-2	-
CASRAMGRTEAFF	TGTGCCAGCAGGGCCATGGGGAGGACTGAAGCTTTCTTT	-	TRBV28	TRBJ1-1	few
CASSQGTGGGSPYEQYF	TGCGCCAGCAGCCAGGGGACAGGGGGCGGGAGTCCCTACGAGCAGTACTTC	TRBD1	TRBV4-1	TRBJ2-7	few
CASSSAYPGYEQYF	TGTGCCAGCAGTTCCGCATACCCGGGGTACGAGCAGTACTTC	-	TRBV28	TRBJ2-7	-
CASSSTGKNTEAFF	TGTGCCAGCAGCTCGACAGGGAAGAACACTGAAGCTTTCTTT	TRBD1	TRBV7-9	TRBJ1-1	many
CASSPTGTGNQPQHF	TGTGCCAGCAGTCCGACCGGGACAGGTAATCAGCCCCAGCATTTT	TRBD1	TRBV28	TRBJ1-5	-
CASSERGGLKNEQFF	TGTGCCAGCAGTGAAAGGGGGGGGCTCAAGAATGAGCAGTTCTTC	-	TRBV25-1	TRBJ2-1	-
CAILIQATGDYGYTF	TGTGCCATCCTCATTCAGGCGACAGGGGATTATGGCTACACCTTC	TRBD1	TRBV7-9	TRBJ1-2	few
CASSALGTGAGTNEKLFF	TGTGCCAGCAGCGCCCTAGGGACAGGGGCTGGGACTAATGAAAAACTGTTTTTT	TRBD1	TRBV7-9	TRBJ1-4	-
CASGRGGTTEAFF	TGCGCCAGCGGCCGGGGAGGGACCACTGAAGCTTTCTTT	-	TRBV5-1	TRBJ1-1	-
CASSSPGLAGLEQFF	TGTGCCAGCAGTTCTCCGGGACTAGCGGGACTCGAGCAGTTCTTC	TRBD2	TRBV5-4	TRBJ2-1	-
CASSFGVYEQYF	TGTGCCAGCAGCTTCGGGGTCTACGAGCAGTACTTC	-	TRBV5-4	TRBJ2-7	-
CAWSAGSGRIGNEQFF	TGTGCCTGGAGTGCGGGTAGCGGGAGGATAGGCAATGAGCAGTTCTTC	TRBD2	TRBV30	TRBJ2-1	few
CASSLEASADYNEQFF	TGTGCCAGCAGCTTAGAAGCTAGCGCCGACTACAATGAGCAGTTCTTC	-	TRBV13	TRBJ2-1	-